The present TCR beta chain was sequenced within a study of low-dose radiotherapy and immunotherapy resistance in tumors. Across the whole study: Fractions of 0.5 Gy went to Cohort 1 every 2 weeks, totaling 6.5 Gy.

This clonotype was found many times. Its ends do not fully match the called genes, so a read error is possible. Gene-specific TRAV and TRBV primers were used for first-strand cDNA, covering alpha and beta chains. For amplifying TCRs, the PCR ran for about 20 cycles with Phusion, which was used together with a constant-region primer and the adapter on the V primers. TCRdb reanalysed the reads using MiXCR and keeps one entry per CDR3 protein. The sample records under 95,000 distinct CDR3 sequences, 15% to 20% being singletons. The time point: before trial treatment. Low-dose radiotherapy and low-dose cyclophosphamide, together with aspirin, ipilimumab and nivolumab, were given to donors. Patients qualified if they had advanced solid tumors that lacked tumor-infiltrating lymphocytes. This CDR3 spans 21 amino acids. Per the germline V gene, CDR1 is WSHSY and CDR2 is SAAADI.

This sequence was found in a male donor with prostate cancer. The sample consisted of PBMCs, taken before treatment. The rearrangement uses TRBV10-2 and TRBJ2-1; 11 bases agree with TRBD2. The CDR3 protein is CASSYSPMASGGRSSYNEQFF. The CDR3 DNA sequence: TGTGCCAGCAGTTACTCTCCCATGGCTAGCGGGGGGCGGAGCTCCTACAATGAGCAGTTCTTC.